This section outlines one T cell receptor (beta chain) sequence together with its context. Antigen specificity is unknown. Clinical symptoms, serum thyroxine and TRAb, thyroid ultrasound and orbital computed tomography together formed the diagnostic basis. The data derive from a study of T cells in Graves' hyperthyroidism and ophthalmopathy. Amplification of TCR beta CDR3 regions used RNA as the template. First-round RT-PCR targeting the TCR CDR3 was performed with the HTBI primer set. TCRdb recomputed calls from the multiplex PCR reads with MiXCR, one row per CDR3 protein. The profile shows about 600,000 distinct CDR3 sequences, 15% to 20% of them singletons. From germline, CDR1 is SGDLS and CDR2 YYNGEE. Trimming left V 3 bases short and J 2 bases short, with 12 bases between. The CDR3 runs to 14 residues. General observations from the study: In blood, most of the thyroid clonotypes expanded above 0.001 were also present.

The specimen was blood. The source is a middle-aged woman with Graves' ophthalmopathy. The gene calls are TRBV9 and TRBJ2-7; TRBD1 is a possible D gene (6 bases). The CDR3 is CASSAGTKTYEQYF. The CDR3 bases are TGTGCCAGCAGCGCAGGGACAAAAACCTACGAGCAGTACTTC.